This entry lists 25 T cell receptor beta chains sequenced from one sample in a study of control samples from healthy donors and cancer patients. Sequenced by immunoSEQ multiplex PCR; TCRdb stores in-frame clones only, minus some. Of over 100,000 clones listed, 75% to 95% were seen once; the top ten hold approximately 4%. The sample comprised blood. These receptor sequences come from a human donor in good health. The donor label of this sample is uncertain.

V gene TRBV29-1 combines with J gene TRBJ2-5; TRBD1 matches at 8 bases. In germline, CDR1 is SQVTM, CDR2 ANQGSEA. The CDR3 has 15 residues. The J segment lost 1 base and the V segment lost 3 bases, leaving 7 bases of the junction unmatched. CDR3 in DNA: TGCAGCGTTGACCCCGTCGACAGGGGCCAAGAGACCCAGTACTTC. Translated, it gives CSVDPVDRGQETQYF.

This clone has only a few counts. The J gene is TRBJ1-2, the V gene TRBV28; D perhaps matches TRBD1 (6 bases). The CDR3 spans 14 residues. Trimming took 5 bases from V and 8 from J, leaving 18 bases between them. Germline assignment: CDR1 MDHEN and CDR2 SYDVKM. The CDR3 DNA is TGTGCCAGCAGTCAAAGCATACAGGGAGGAGGCTACACCTTC. Residues: CASSQSIQGGGYTF.

The gene calls are TRBV7-2 and TRBJ2-5; 12 bases agree with TRBD2. CDR1 and CDR2 (germline): SGHTA, FQGNSA. The V gene end was trimmed by 6 bases and the J gene end by 2 bases; junction bases not matched to a gene: 1. The CDR3 covers 14 residues. CDR3 sequence reads: CASRTSGGQETQYF. As DNA, the CDR3 is TGTGCCAGCAGAACTAGCGGGGGGCAAGAGACCCAGTACTTC. The complete variable domain, with remaining parts taken from reference TRBV7-2 and TRBJ2-5, reads GAGVSQSPSNKVTEKGKDVELRCDPISGHTALYWYRQSLGQGLEFLIYFQGNSAPDKSGLPSDRFSAERTGGSVSTLTIQRTQQEDSAVYLCASRTSGGQETQYFGPGTRLLVL.

This clone was counted once. The junction does not match germline at one end; this may be a read error. The chain combines TRBV28 with TRBJ2-7; 8 nucleotides agree with TRBD1. CDR1 and CDR2 from the germline V gene are MDHEN and SYDVKM. The CDR3 has 13 amino acids. The CDR3 DNA is TGTGCCAGCAATTTAGGACAGGGTGGCGAGCAGTACTTC. Translation gives CASNLGQGGEQYF.

V and J are TRBV12-3 or TRBV12-4 and TRBJ2-5, with D perhaps TRBD1 or TRBD2 (6 bases each). Trimming took off 6 bases at V and 5 bases at J, with 13 bases between the two ends. CDR3 length: 13 amino acids. CDR3 in amino acids: CASRSTGRETQYF. The CDR3 region has the DNA TGTGCCAGCAGATCTACAGGGAGGGAGACCCAGTACTTC.

The CDR3 nucleotides read TGTGCCAGCACCAAGGGGGCCTCTGGGGCCAACGTCCTGACTTTC. As protein: CASTKGASGANVLTF. The rearrangement links TRBV21-1 to TRBJ2-6; TRBD1 was called by the table and not checked on the DNA. TRBV21-1 is deemed a pseudogene. CDR3 size: 15 residues.

This chain links TRBV6-1 with TRBJ1-2, with TRBD1 matching 8 bases. With 8 bases clipped from V and 4 bases from J, the junction kept 6 bases outside the gene matches. Germline V gene sequence: CDR1 MNHNS, CDR2 SASEGT. The CDR3 is 13 residues long. The CDR3 here is CASLGQGVYGYTF. CDR3 in DNA: TGTGCCAGCCTAGGACAGGGTGTCTATGGCTACACCTTC.

This clone was recorded only once. This chain joins TRBV29-1 and TRBJ1-2; maybe TRBD1 (6 bases). Germline V lookup: CDR1 SQVTM, CDR2 ANQGSEA. The germline V and J ends were trimmed by 7 bases and 6 bases, with 18 bases remaining between them. The CDR3 is 13 residues long. The CDR3 region has the DNA TGCAGCGCCGGGGGCTCAGGGAGGGATGGCTACACCTTC. Amino acids: CSAGGSGRDGYTF.

The V call is TRBV7-6, the J call TRBJ2-6; TRBD1 might be the D (6 bases). The CDR3 is 17 residues long. Looked up from germline, CDR1 is SGHVS and CDR2 is FNYEAQ. With 5 bases removed from V and 2 bases from J, the gap between germline ends came to 16 bases. In DNA, the CDR3 is TGTGCCAGCAGCCCCCAAAACAGGGTTGCTGGGGCCAACGTCCTGACTTTC. Its translation is CASSPQNRVAGANVLTF.

The rearrangement joins TRBV24-1 to TRBJ2-5; 8 positions match TRBD1. Germline CDR1 reads KGHDR; CDR2 reads SFDVKD. V was clipped by 8 bases and J by 4 bases; unmatched bases: 8. CDR3 length equals 14 residues. The CDR3 is CATKKTGAGETQYF. The DNA of the CDR3 is TGTGCCACCAAGAAGACAGGGGCGGGAGAGACCCAGTACTTC.

Of note for this clone: At the DNA level, this CDR3 is encoded by other sequences in the same sample as well. The V call is TRBV7-2, the J call TRBJ2-3, with 8 nucleotides matching TRBD2. Per germline, CDR1 SGHTA and CDR2 FQGNSA. V lost 2 bases, J lost 3 bases, and 4 bases stayed unmatched. This CDR3 comprises 15 residues. The CDR3 sequence: CASSLTSGETDTQYF. DNA for the CDR3: TGTGCCAGCAGCTTAACTAGCGGAGAGACAGATACGCAGTATTTT.

About this clone itself: One junction end disagrees with the germline gene, perhaps due to a read error. The chain carries TRBV19 and TRBJ1-5; maybe TRBD1 (6 bases). CDR1 LNHDA and CDR2 SQIVND come from the germline V gene (reference sequence). The CDR3 loop spans 13 amino acids. The CDR3 loop is CASSTTPRTAHLF. The CDR3 coding sequence is TGTGCCAGTAGTACGACCCCGAGGACAGCCCACCTTTTT.

This chain uses TRBV18 with TRBJ1-5, with D possibly being TRBD1 (6 bases). Trimming pared 4 bases from V and 4 bases from J, leaving 14 bases between. This CDR3 spans 15 amino acids. Germline lookup yields CDR1 KGHSH and CDR2 LQKENI. CDR3 sequence: CASSQDRNLNQPQHF. Written as DNA, the CDR3 is TGTGCCAGCTCACAAGACAGGAATCTTAATCAGCCCCAGCATTTT.

V usage is TRBV24-1 and J usage is TRBJ1-5; 7 nucleotides match TRBD1. J was trimmed by 1 base and V by 4 bases; bases with no gene match: 9. Germline loops: CDR1 KGHDR, CDR2 SFDVKD. The CDR3 runs to 17 residues. CDR3: CATSDPGDRTSNQPQHF. CDR3 bases: TGTGCCACCAGTGACCCTGGGGACAGAACCAGCAATCAGCCCCAGCATTTT.

The chain links TRBV5-6 to TRBJ1-6; TRBD1 aligns across 7 bases. There are 15 residues in the CDR3. CDR1 SGHDT and CDR2 YYEEEE come from the germline V gene. Unmatched junction bases numbered 10, after V lost 2 bases and J lost 11 bases. The CDR3 nucleotides are TGTGCCAGCAGCTTTATCCAGGGGGAGTACGCACCCCTCCACTTT. Protein: CASSFIQGEYAPLHF.

This chain joins TRBV6-2 or TRBV6-3 and TRBJ2-7; D might be TRBD1 (6 bases). The V gene lost 6 bases and the J gene lost 1 base, with 19 bases spanning the gap. In germline, CDR1 is MNHEY, CDR2 SVGEGT. The CDR3 extends over 16 amino acids. The CDR3 sequence is CASSPTGMVVSYEQYF. In DNA, the CDR3 is TGTGCCAGCAGCCCTACAGGGATGGTAGTATCCTACGAGCAGTACTTC.

The chain couples TRBV9 to TRBJ2-3; TRBD2 matches 15 bases. The CDR3 is made up of 18 amino acids. Germline V gives CDR1 SGDLS, CDR2 YYNGEE. After removal of 0 bases from V and 1 base from J, the junction contained 3 bases not matched to a gene. As DNA, the CDR3 is TGTGCCAGCAGCGTAGGGACTAGCGGGGGGGGACGCACAGATACGCAGTATTTT. Its protein is CASSVGTSGGGRTDTQYF.

This clone was counted once. V and J are TRBV6-5 and TRBJ2-2; possibly TRBD2 for D (6 bases). This CDR3 region has 13 residues. Deletions cut 7 bases from V and 5 bases from J, with 11 bases between. Germline V lookup: CDR1 MNHEY, CDR2 SVGAGI. CDR3: CASTLSGTGELFF. The CDR3 region has the DNA TGTGCCAGCACCCTAAGCGGGACCGGGGAGCTGTTTTTT.

This chain links TRBV2 with TRBJ2-7; D gene unclear. V lost 7 bases and J lost 0, with 10 bases in between. In germline, CDR1 is SNHLY, CDR2 FYNNEI. The CDR3 covers 13 residues. The DNA of the CDR3 is TGTGCCAGCACGATGGGGTACTCCTACGAGCAGTACTTC. Translating gives CASTMGYSYEQYF.

The V call is TRBV4-1, the J call TRBJ2-2, with 7 bases aligning to TRBD2. The germline V gene encodes CDR1 MGHRA and CDR2 YSYEKL. Unmatched junction bases numbered 4, after V lost 6 bases and J lost 0 bases. The CDR3 extends over 15 amino acids. CDR3 in DNA: TGCGCCAGCAGGGGAGGGCCCGCGAACACCGGGGAGCTGTTTTTT. This sequence encodes CASRGGPANTGELFF.

This clone is a singleton in its sample. The chain joins TRBV7-7 to TRBJ2-5; either TRBD1 or TRBD2 may fit D (5 bases each). This CDR3 has 14 amino acids. CDR1 SSHAT and CDR2 FNYEAQ come from the germline V gene (reference sequence). V was shortened by 3 bases and J by 3 bases, with 11 bases between the two germline ends. CDR3 loop: CASSFRDGKETQYF. The CDR3 DNA reads as TGTGCCAGCAGCTTCCGGGACGGAAAAGAGACCCAGTACTTC.

This chain joins TRBV4-2 and TRBJ2-5; 13 bases are shared with TRBD2. This CDR3 comprises 17 residues. The germline V gene has CDR1 LGHNA and CDR2 YNFKEQ. With 1 base clipped from V and 5 bases from J, the junction kept 7 bases outside the gene matches. The CDR3 region is CASSQAVATSGGETQYF. The CDR3 DNA reads TGTGCCAGCAGCCAAGCGGTAGCGACTAGCGGGGGGGAGACCCAGTACTTC.

This chain links TRBV27 with TRBJ2-7; D is ambiguous. CDR1 is MNHEY, CDR2 SMNVEV, per germline (reference sequence). Trimming took off 2 bases at V and 3 bases at J, with 11 bases between the two ends. This CDR3 has 14 residues. Here the CDR3 reads CASSLRQKSYEQYF. The CDR3 nucleotides read TGTGCCAGCAGTTTACGTCAGAAAAGCTACGAGCAGTACTTC.

A single count supports this clone. This chain joins TRBV24-1 and TRBJ2-3; a possible D gene is TRBD2 (5 bases). CDR3 length: 13 amino acids. Germline V gives CDR1 KGHDR, CDR2 SFDVKD. V was pared by 12 bases and J by 4 bases, with 16 bases between. Here the CDR3 reads CAAARGGADTQYF. CDR3 DNA sequence: TGTGCCGCTGCTCGGGGTGGGGCAGATACGCAGTATTTT.

The CDR3 here is CASSLGAGPGNTIYF. CDR3 DNA: TGTGCCAGCAGCTTGGGAGCAGGGCCTGGAAACACCATATATTTT. This chain joins TRBV5-4 and TRBJ1-3; D might be TRBD1 (5 bases). The germline V and J ends were trimmed by 0 bases and 2 bases, with 9 bases remaining between them. The CDR3 totals 15 residues. Germline CDR1 reads SGHNT; CDR2 reads YYREEE (reference sequence).